The next 24 T cell receptor beta chains were all read from a single sample in a study of blood T cell repertoires in COVID-19. Profiled with immunoSEQ multiplex PCR; TCRdb holds only in-frame clones, not every one. The table lists roughly 77,000 clones, 79% of them singletons. Sequencing was done on a sample of peripheral blood. The receptors here all came from a man aged 55 to 70 with active or convalescent COVID-19.

The chain employs TRBV19 and TRBJ2-7; 11 nucleotides line up with TRBD2. Germline V CDR1 and CDR2: LNHDA, SQIVND (reference sequence). The length of the CDR3 is 16 residues. V lost 8 bases to trimming and J lost 0 bases; unmatched junction nucleotides: 9. CDR3 in amino acids: CASPGLAGGSSYEQYF. The CDR3 bases are TGTGCCAGTCCCGGGCTAGCGGGGGGAAGCTCCTACGAGCAGTACTTC.

The chain is built from TRBV30 and TRBJ2-1, with 11 bases matching TRBD2. Germline trimming cut 5 bases from V and 5 bases from J; bases unmatched to any gene: 8. CDR3 length equals 15 residues. Germline loops: CDR1 GTSNPN, CDR2 SVGIG (reference sequence). This chain's CDR3 is CAWRVAGGLDNEQFF. The CDR3 DNA reads as TGTGCCTGGCGCGTAGCGGGGGGGCTGGACAATGAGCAGTTCTTC.

The V call is TRBV10-2, the J call TRBJ2-5; 7 bases fit TRBD2. CDR3 length equals 14 residues. The V gene's germline CDR1 is WSHSY and CDR2 SAAADI. The ends lost 4 bases at V and 5 bases at J; junction bases unmatched: 7. The CDR3 sequence: CASSAGGMGETQYF. Here the CDR3 DNA reads TGCGCCAGCAGTGCGGGGGGTATGGGGGAGACCCAGTACTTC.

This clone was seen only once. The chain is built from TRBV4-2 and TRBJ1-1, with D possibly being TRBD1 (5 bases). The V end was cut by 4 bases, the J end by 2 bases, with 17 bases between. The V gene's germline CDR1 is LGHNA and CDR2 YNFKEQ. This CDR3 is built from 16 residues. Written as DNA, the CDR3 is TGTGCCAGCAGCCGAGACAGTTTAACGGGAAACACTGAAGCTTTCTTT. Residues: CASSRDSLTGNTEAFF.

This chain joins TRBV5-1 and TRBJ1-1; D perhaps matches TRBD1 (6 bases). The CDR3 contains 15 residues. Germline V gene sequence: CDR1 SGHRS, CDR2 YFSETQ. V lost 5 bases to trimming and J lost 1 base, with 15 bases between them. In DNA form, the CDR3 reads TGCGCCAGCAGTATACAGGGTACCCCGAACACTGAAGCTTTCTTT. This codes for CASSIQGTPNTEAFF. Using reference TRBV5-1 and TRBJ1-1 for the parts outside the CDR3, the full variable domain is KAGVTQTPRYLIKTRGQQVTLSCSPISGHRSVSWYQQTPGQGLQFLFEYFSETQRNKGNFPGRFSGRQFSNSRSEMNVSTLELGDSALYLCASSIQGTPNTEAFFGQGTRLTVV.

In the case of this clone: This sample also contains other DNA sequences that code for the same CDR3. The V call is TRBV5-1, the J call TRBJ1-4; D is possibly TRBD1 (6 bases). Germline-derived CDR1 and CDR2 are SGHRS and YFSETQ. Trimming pared 4 bases from V and 0 bases from J, leaving 10 bases between. This CDR3 is built from 15 residues. CDR3 protein: CASSLTGATNEKLFF. In nucleotides, the CDR3 is TGCGCCAGCAGCCTGACAGGCGCAACTAATGAAAAACTGTTTTTT.

The chain joins TRBV21-1 to TRBJ1-1; TRBD1 reflects the table's D call only, with no check against the DNA. TRBV21-1 is termed a pseudogene. The CDR3 length is 16 residues. The CDR3 nucleotides are TGTGCCAGCAGCCACTGCCCTAAACAGAGCCACACTGAAGCTTTCTTT. Translated: CASSHCPKQSHTEAFF.

The chain combines TRBV5-1 with TRBJ2-4, with TRBD1 matching 7 bases. Germline CDR1 is SGHRS and CDR2 is YFSETQ. V dropped 4 bases and J dropped 8; count of bases not matched to a gene: 9. The CDR3 loop spans 14 amino acids. The CDR3 protein is CASSPGQRTDIQYF. Written as DNA, the CDR3 is TGCGCCAGCAGCCCGGGACAGCGGACAGACATTCAGTACTTC.

V usage is TRBV18 and J usage is TRBJ2-1, with unresolved D. Trimming left V 0 bases short and J 3 bases short, with 9 bases between. Germline lookup yields CDR1 KGHSH and CDR2 LQKENI. This CDR3 has 15 residues. CDR3 coding DNA: TGTGCCAGCTCACCACCGCAGGCGTACTACAATGAGCAGTTCTTC. It translates to CASSPPQAYYNEQFF.

This clone has a handful of counts. The chain uses TRBV28 and TRBJ2-1; 9 bases are a match to TRBD2. Germline CDR1 and CDR2: MDHEN and SYDVKM. The CDR3 extends over 16 amino acids. Trimming took 3 bases from V and 4 from J; bases not matched to a gene: 7. The CDR3 nucleotides are TGTGCCAGCAGTTTGCCCGGGACTAGCCCATACAATGAGCAGTTCTTC. Residues: CASSLPGTSPYNEQFF. Based on the CDR3 plus reference TRBV28 and TRBJ2-1, the full variable domain is DVKVTQSSRYLVKRTGEKVFLECVQDMDHENMFWYRQDPGLGLRLIYFSYDVKMKEKGDIPEGYSVSREKKERFSLILESASTNQTSMYLCASSLPGTSPYNEQFFGPGTRLTVL.

The chain links TRBV5-1 to TRBJ2-3; 9 bases map to TRBD1. Germline V CDR1 and CDR2: SGHRS, YFSETQ. V lost 7 bases, J lost 6 bases, and 15 bases stayed unmatched. This CDR3 has 16 amino acids. CDR3 bases: TGCGCCAGCGTAACGACCACAGGGGGCGCAGGGGATACGCAGTATTTT. It translates to CASVTTTGGAGDTQYF.

The chain combines TRBV28 with TRBJ1-1; D is unresolved. Germline CDR1 reads MDHEN; CDR2 reads SYDVKM. V lost 5 bases to trimming and J lost 8 bases, with 12 bases between them. The CDR3 runs to 12 residues. Here the CDR3 reads CASSIQLGEAFF. Written as DNA, the CDR3 is TGTGCCAGCAGTATCCAACTCGGGGAAGCTTTCTTT.

This clone was seen more than once but under ten times. The chain combines TRBV18 with TRBJ1-6; the D gene is possibly TRBD1 (5 bases). Looked up from germline, CDR1 is KGHSH and CDR2 is LQKENI. The CDR3 length is 14 residues. V lost 2 bases, J lost 8 bases, and 10 bases lay in between. The CDR3 coding sequence is TGTGCCAGCTCACCAGGGGGGAAGGATTCACCCCTCCACTTT. Its protein product is CASSPGGKDSPLHF.

This chain uses TRBV6-5 with TRBJ1-5; 9 bases are a match to TRBD1. Germline lookup yields CDR1 MNHEY and CDR2 SVGAGI. J was trimmed by 10 bases and V by 6 bases; bases with no gene match: 10. This CDR3 region has 14 residues. The CDR3 nucleotides read TGTGCCAGCAGGGACAGGGGCCCTTCTGCTCCCCAGCATTTT. Translated: CASRDRGPSAPQHF.

V usage is TRBV4-1 and J usage is TRBJ2-5, with TRBD2 matching 8 bases. CDR1 is MGHRA, CDR2 YSYEKL, per germline. This CDR3 spans 18 amino acids. The junction had 15 bases not matched to a gene; V was cut back by 1 base and J by 5 bases. The DNA for the CDR3 is TGCGCCAGCAGCCAAGTGTTGGGCGGGGGGCTCGTGTGGGAGACCCAGTACTTC. This translates into CASSQVLGGGLVWETQYF.

V and J are TRBV7-3 and TRBJ1-2; D is undetermined. Per the germline V gene, CDR1 is SGHTA and CDR2 is FQGTGA. V lost 2 bases, J lost 4 bases, and 14 bases lay in between. The CDR3 runs to 15 residues. The CDR3 protein is CASSLEDTAGYGYTF. The CDR3 DNA reads TGTGCCAGCAGCTTAGAAGACACAGCAGGCTATGGCTACACCTTC.

In this sample, this clone turned up a few times. J is TRBJ1-2 and V is TRBV7-9, with 11 nucleotides matching TRBD1. The CDR3 runs 16 residues. With V trimmed by 5 bases and J by 7 bases, 12 bases remained unmatched. Germline V gives CDR1 SEHNR, CDR2 FQNEAQ (reference sequence). The CDR3 DNA reads as TGTGCCAGCAGCCTAGGCGCTGGACAGGGGGCGGGTGGCTACACCTTC. Encoded protein: CASSLGAGQGAGGYTF.

This chain connects TRBV6-1 to TRBJ1-2, with D maybe TRBD1 (6 bases). CDR1 and CDR2 from the germline V gene are MNHNS and SASEGT. The CDR3 is 15 residues long. Trimming left V 3 bases short and J 4 bases short, with 15 bases between. CDR3 nucleotide sequence: TGTGCCAGCAGTGAGATCCTGAGGGGGATCTATGGCTACACCTTC. It is translated as CASSEILRGIYGYTF.

This chain uses TRBV30 with TRBJ1-1; D is uncertain. Germline values: CDR1 GTSNPN, CDR2 SVGIG (reference sequence). With 0 bases removed from V and 5 bases from J, the gap between germline ends came to 10 bases. This CDR3 is 13 amino acids long. The CDR3 loop is CAWSVNRGTEAFF. As DNA, the CDR3 is TGTGCCTGGAGTGTAAACCGAGGGACTGAAGCTTTCTTT.

The DNA for the CDR3 is TGTGCCAGCAGCCCGAGGGGAGGGAGCTCCTACAATGAGCAGTTCTTC. Its protein is CASSPRGGSSYNEQFF. The chain recombines TRBV3-1 (or the pseudogene TRBV3-2) with TRBJ2-1; 7 positions agree with TRBD2. The ends lost 4 bases at V and 0 bases at J; junction bases unmatched: 6. Germline V gene data show CDR1 as LGHDT and CDR2 as YNNKEL (reference sequence). The CDR3 contains 16 residues.

This clone occurred a few times. This sequence joins TRBV5-1 and TRBJ2-2, with TRBD1 as a possible D gene (5 bases). Germline CDR1 is SGHRS and CDR2 is YFSETQ. V lost 0 bases, J lost 8 bases, and 14 bases lay in between. The CDR3 totals 15 residues. The CDR3 sequence: CASSLAPGSEGELFF. The CDR3 coding sequence is TGCGCCAGCAGCTTGGCTCCAGGGTCGGAAGGGGAGCTGTTTTTT.

The chain couples TRBV2 to TRBJ1-6, with 12 bases aligning to TRBD1. Germline assignment: CDR1 SNHLY and CDR2 FYNNEI. The CDR3 contains 18 residues. Trimming at V came to 6 bases and at J to 1 base, leaving 7 bases not matched to a gene. CDR3 in DNA: TGTGCCAGCAGGGAGGGGACAGGGGGCGGTTCCTATAATTCACCCCTCCACTTT. As protein: CASREGTGGGSYNSPLHF. Supplemented by reference TRBV2 and TRBJ1-6, the full variable domain reads EPEVTQTPSHQVTQMGQEVILRCVPISNHLYFYWYRQILGQKVEFLVSFYNNEISEKSEIFDDQFSVERPDGSNFTLKIRSTKLEDSAMYFCASREGTGGGSYNSPLHFGNGTRLTVT.

CDR3 sequence: CASSFETAGGEDEQYF. CDR3 coding DNA: TGCGCCAGCAGCTTTGAAACGGCAGGGGGCGAGGACGAGCAGTACTTC. The chain is built from TRBV5-1 and TRBJ2-7, with 8 nucleotides matching TRBD1. Germline lookup yields CDR1 SGHRS and CDR2 YFSETQ. V shed 2 bases and J 5 bases; nucleotides not matched to a gene: 12. The CDR3 extends over 16 amino acids.

This sequence joins TRBV27 and TRBJ2-7, with D possibly being TRBD2 (6 bases). Germline V lookup: CDR1 MNHEY, CDR2 SMNVEV (reference sequence). Trimming stripped 0 bases from V and 2 bases from J, with 11 bases between. The CDR3 extends over 15 amino acids. Written as DNA, the CDR3 is TGTGCCAGCAGTTTATCGGAGGGGCCCACCTACGAGCAGTACTTC. Its translation is CASSLSEGPTYEQYF.